This TCR beta chain appears in the sequencing data of a study of Ad26.COV2.S vaccination and SARS-CoV-2 variants. Overall study context: As a participant in COV1001, the donor was in the Ad26.COV2.S trial arm. Study outcomes and limitations: Substantial breadth was reported for post-vaccination spike-specific CD8+ and CD4+ T cells. Greater spike-specific TCR breadth was seen in vaccine recipients than in placebo recipients.

Germline V gene sequence: CDR1 SGHTA, CDR2 FQGTGA. The CDR3 sequence is 13 residues long. Trimming removed 5 bases from V and 3 bases from J, with 10 bases in between. Measured with immunoSEQ multiplex PCR; TCRdb has only the in-frame clones, and not every one. The repertoire consists of fewer than 300,000 clones, with approximately 87% occurring once and the leading ten covering less than 3.5%. In its sample, this clone was seen once. Its antigen is undetermined. Treatment indicated: 15 to 20 received Ad26.COV2.S at low or high dose, single or two shots; about five received placebo; per-sample allocation not given. Each sample was drawn 63 days after the first injection (of vaccine or placebo). Expression of Wuhan-strain SARS-CoV-2 spike came from the Ad26 vector that formed the vaccine.

The chain employs TRBV7-3 and TRBJ2-5, with TRBD2 as a possible D gene (6 bases). The clonotype was recovered from a person between 18 and 65 years old who received the Ad26.COV2.S COVID-19 vaccine or a placebo. The sample in question was peripheral blood, obtained in a trial of Ad26.COV2.S vaccine versus placebo. The CDR3 reads CASSLGLKETQYF. The DNA for the CDR3 is TGTGCCAGCAGCCTCGGACTAAAAGAGACCCAGTACTTC. Based on the CDR3 plus reference TRBV7-3 and TRBJ2-5, the full variable domain is GAGVSQTPSNKVTEKGKYVELRCDPISGHTALYWYRQSLGQGPEFLIYFQGTGAADDSGLPNDRFFAVRPEGSVSTLKIQRTERGDSAVYLCASSLGLKETQYFGPGTRLLVL.